Listed below are T cell receptor beta chains from one sample, sequenced in a study of cytomegalovirus exposure and HLA in healthy donors. Assay used: immunoSEQ multiplex PCR; TCRdb lists only in-frame clones, some missing. This repertoire shows some 170,000 clones, about 89% found once; its top ten account for roughly 2.5%. Sample: PBMCs. These receptors all come from a man aged 18 to 29 in good health and CMV-seropositive. Both conserved end residues are part of each CDR3. A D gene is named only where the DNA matches it firmly. The size of a clone is reported for some rows only, either as once, few or many, or as a class for expanded clones.

18	TRBV4-3	-	TRBJ2-5	TRBD1	TGCGCCAGCAGCCAAGAAGGGGGCACTTGGGGTACTGGGGAGACCCAGTACTTC	CASSQEGGTWGTGETQYF
15	TRBV4-1	-	TRBJ2-4	TRBD1	TGCGCCAGCAGCCAAGTAGGGGACAGCCAAAACATTCAGTACTTC	CASSQVGDSQNIQYF
16	TRBV28	-	TRBJ2-1	-	TGTGCCAGCACCATGGGGGGGGGCAAAGGATACAATGAGCAGTTCTTC	CASTMGGGKGYNEQFF
15	TRBV18	-	TRBJ2-1	TRBD2	TGTGCCAGCTCACCGACGGGAGGGGCATACAATGAGCAGTTCTTC	CASSPTGGAYNEQFF
15	TRBV5-6	few	TRBJ1-3	TRBD1	TGTGCCAGCAGCATTGGGACAGGCTCTGGAAACACCATATATTTT	CASSIGTGSGNTIYF
13	TRBV29-1	-	TRBJ1-5	-	TGCAGCGTTGCCCCGGACAGCCGAGGGCCCCAGCATTTT	CSVAPDSRGPQHF
17	TRBV9	-	TRBJ2-1	-	TGTGCCAGCAGCGTAGAAGGGGTTACGGCGAAATACAATGAGCAGTTCTTC	CASSVEGVTAKYNEQFF
18	TRBV28	once	TRBJ2-7	-	TGTGCCAGCAGTTTACCCATTACGTTTGCGGATATTACCTACGAGCAGTACTTC	CASSLPITFADITYEQYF
17	TRBV11-3	-	TRBJ2-1	TRBD2	TGTGCCAGCAGCTACGGACTAGCGGGGGGGTTGGCGAATGAGCAGTTCTTC	CASSYGLAGGLANEQFF
16	TRBV5-1	-	TRBJ2-7	TRBD2	TGCGCCAGCAGCTTGGGGCTAGCGGGAGGTTCCTACGAGCAGTACTTC	CASSLGLAGGSYEQYF
17	TRBV19	once	TRBJ2-5	TRBD1	TGTGCCAGTAGTAAATCCCCCGACAGGGGACCACAAGAGACCCAGTACTTC	CASSKSPDRGPQETQYF
17	TRBV4-3	-	TRBJ1-1	-	TGCGCCAGCAGCCAAGATCCTAGTGGTATTCCGAACACTGAAGCTTTCTTT	CASSQDPSGIPNTEAFF
12	TRBV6-5	-	TRBJ2-1	-	TGTGCCAGCAGTTACTTCCGGGGTGAGCAGTTCTTC	CASSYFRGEQFF
15	TRBV7-2	-	TRBJ1-5	-	TGTGCCAGCAGCTTAGCAGGAGGGAACAATCAGCCCCAGCATTTT	CASSLAGGNNQPQHF
18	TRBV18	-	TRBJ2-5	TRBD2	TGTGCCAGCTCACGGTCACTTCTAGCGGGAGGCCTCCAAGAGACCCAGTACTTC	CASSRSLLAGGLQETQYF
14	TRBV5-1	-	TRBJ2-2	-	TGCGCCAGCAGCTTGCAGGGATCAACCGGGGAGCTGTTTTTT	CASSLQGSTGELFF
13	TRBV4-2	-	TRBJ1-2	-	TGTGCCAGCAGCCAAATCCCATCGGAGGCCCACACCTTC	CASSQIPSEAHTF
14	TRBV19	-	TRBJ1-2	-	TGTGCCAGTAGTCCAACGGCCGCGGGCTATGGCTACACCTTC	CASSPTAAGYGYTF
15	TRBV19	-	TRBJ2-1	TRBD2	TGTGCCAGTAGGACTAGCGGGGCACTCTACAATGAGCAGTTCTTC	CASRTSGALYNEQFF
15	TRBV28	-	TRBJ2-7	TRBD2	TGTGCCAGCACCCTAGGACTAGCGGCTTCCTACGAGCAGTACTTC	CASTLGLAASYEQYF
12	TRBV6-4	-	TRBJ2-1	TRBD2	TGTGCCAGCAGTGACGGGACTACAAAGCAGTTCTTC	CASSDGTTKQFF